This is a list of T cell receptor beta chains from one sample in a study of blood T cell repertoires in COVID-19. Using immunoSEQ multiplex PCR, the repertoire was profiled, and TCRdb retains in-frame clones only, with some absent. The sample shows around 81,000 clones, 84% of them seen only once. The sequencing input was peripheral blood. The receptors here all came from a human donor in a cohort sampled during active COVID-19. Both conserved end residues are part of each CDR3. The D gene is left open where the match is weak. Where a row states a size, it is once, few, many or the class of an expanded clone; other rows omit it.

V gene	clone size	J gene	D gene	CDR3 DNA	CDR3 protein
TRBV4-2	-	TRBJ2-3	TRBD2	TGTGCCAGCAGCCAAGAAGCTAGCGGGGGGGCCAATACGCAGTATTTT	CASSQEASGGANTQYF
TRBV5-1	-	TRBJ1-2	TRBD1	TGCGCCAGCAGCTTGGTCGAAGGAGGGGGCTTCGGTGGCTACACCTTC	CASSLVEGGGFGGYTF
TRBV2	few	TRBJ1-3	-	TGTGCCAGCCGTACAGGGTTCTCTGGAAACACCATATATTTT	CASRTGFSGNTIYF
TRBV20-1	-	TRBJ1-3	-	TGCAGTGCTAGTAGCGTAAACACCATATATTTT	CSASSVNTIYF
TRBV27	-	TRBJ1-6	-	TGTGCCAGCAGTCCCCAAGGGGTTAATTCACCCCTCCACTTT	CASSPQGVNSPLHF
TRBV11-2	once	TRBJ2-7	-	TGTGCCAGCAGCTTAGCCAGGGGTAGGTACGAGCAGTACTTC	CASSLARGRYEQYF
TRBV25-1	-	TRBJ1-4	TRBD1	TGTGCCAGCAGTGCGGGTCGGATTTATGAGGGGGCTTTTGAAAAACTGTTTTTT	CASSAGRIYEGAFEKLFF
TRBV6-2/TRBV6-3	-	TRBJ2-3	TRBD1	TGTGCCAGCAGTTACGCCGACAGGGGTCCCTCTACGCAGTATTTT	CASSYADRGPSTQYF
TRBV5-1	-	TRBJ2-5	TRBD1	TGCGCCAGCAGCTTGGGGACAGGGGAAGAGACCCAGTACTTC	CASSLGTGEETQYF
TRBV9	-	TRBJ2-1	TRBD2	TGTGCCAGCAGCGTAGTGGGTAGCGGGGGGTCCCTTGAGCAGTTCTTC	CASSVVGSGGSLEQFF
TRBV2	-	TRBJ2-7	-	TGTGCCAGCAGTGGGGACTGGAGCTCCTACGAGCAGTACTTC	CASSGDWSSYEQYF
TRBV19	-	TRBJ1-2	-	TGTGCCAGTAGGGAGGAGCAGGGGAGCGGCTATGGCTACACCTTC	CASREEQGSGYGYTF
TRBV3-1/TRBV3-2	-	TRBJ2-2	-	TGTGCCAGCAGCCTTTCGTTCACCGGGGAGCTGTTTTTT	CASSLSFTGELFF
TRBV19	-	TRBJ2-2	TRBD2	TGTGCCACCAGCCCGGGGCTAGCGGCCTACACCGGGGAGCTGTTTTTT	CATSPGLAAYTGELFF
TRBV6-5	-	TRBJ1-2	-	TGTGCCAGCAGCCCCCTACAGAGCTACACCTTC	CASSPLQSYTF
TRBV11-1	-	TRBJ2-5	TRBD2	TGTGCCAGCAGCTACGGAGCGGGAGAGATCCAAGAGACCCAGTACTTC	CASSYGAGEIQETQYF
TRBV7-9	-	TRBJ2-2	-	TGTGCCAGCAGCCTTTCGGGCACCGGGGAGCTGTTTTTT	CASSLSGTGELFF